These T cell receptor beta chains were read from a single sample in a study of type 1 regulatory T cells. Each CDR3 protein is one row after TCRdb ran MiXCR on the reads. The profile shows approximately 25,000 distinct CDR3 sequences, roughly 45% of them singletons. These receptors' targets are unknown. What was sequenced was cultured T cells, either the whole culture or a sorted T cell fraction (not recorded which). These receptors came from a human donor in good health. Each CDR3 is given with its conserved first and last residue. The order of the fields is D gene, clone size, V gene, J gene, CDR3 protein, CDR3 DNA. The D gene is left open where the match is weak. Clone size is stated in some rows and not others, as once, few, many or a class when expanded.

>TRBD1|medium-sized|TRBV7-2|TRBJ2-7
CASSPRTGASYEQYF
TGTGCCAGCAGCCCACGGACAGGCGCGTCCTACGAGCAGTACTTC
>.|.|TRBV2|TRBJ2-3
CASSTQGSTDTQYF
TGTGCCAGCAGTACACAGGGTTCGACAGATACGCAGTATTTT
>.|.|TRBV20-1|TRBJ2-2
CSARPQGNTGELFF
TGCAGTGCTAGACCACAGGGAAACACCGGGGAGCTGTTTTTT
>.|few|TRBV7-9|TRBJ1-4
CASSFTTEKLFF
TGTGCCAGCAGCTTCACGACAGAAAAACTGTTTTTT
>TRBD1|.|TRBV27|TRBJ1-2
CASKDRNIRNYGYTF
TGTGCCAGCAAGGACAGGAACATCCGAAACTATGGCTACACCTTC
>TRBD1|.|TRBV12-3/TRBV12-4|TRBJ2-5
CASRALTGGPKETQYF
TGTGCCAGCAGAGCTCTCACAGGGGGCCCTAAAGAGACCCAGTACTTC
>TRBD2|.|TRBV5-1|TRBJ2-3
CATTSGGRGDTQYF
TGCGCCACCACAAGCGGGGGGCGGGGAGATACGCAGTATTTT
>TRBD2|medium-sized|TRBV10-3|TRBJ2-5
CAISESGLAGVQETQYF
TGTGCCATCAGTGAGTCAGGACTAGCGGGGGTCCAAGAGACCCAGTACTTC
>TRBD1|few|TRBV20-1|TRBJ1-2
CSATGTGSYGYTF
TGCAGTGCCACTGGGACAGGGAGCTATGGCTACACCTTC
>.|.|TRBV10-3|TRBJ2-3
CAISQIQGTDTQYF
TGTGCCATCAGCCAGATTCAGGGAACAGATACGCAGTATTTT
>TRBD1|medium-sized|TRBV25-1|TRBJ2-5
CASSEYIGQGETQYF
TGTGCCAGCAGTGAATATATAGGACAGGGGGAGACCCAGTACTTC
>.|.|TRBV5-1|TRBJ1-1
CASSLTGLNTEAFF
TGCGCCAGCAGCTTGACAGGGTTGAACACTGAAGCTTTCTTT
>.|.|TRBV5-4|TRBJ2-3
CASRLGLGTTDTQYF
TGTGCCAGCAGACTCGGACTTGGAACCACAGATACGCAGTATTTT
>.|few|TRBV3-1|TRBJ1-1
CASSQRGGTEAFF
TGTGCCAGCAGCCAACGGGGAGGCACTGAAGCTTTCTTT
>.|few|TRBV2|TRBJ1-5
CASSERVERNQPQHF
TGTGCCAGCAGTGAAAGGGTGGAACGCAATCAGCCCCAGCATTTT
>.|.|TRBV12-3/TRBV12-4|TRBJ1-5
CASSLRAGFNQPQHF
TGTGCCAGCAGTTTAAGGGCGGGATTCAATCAGCCCCAGCATTTT
>.|.|TRBV6-2/TRBV6-3|TRBJ2-1
CASSQLRQGGNEQFF
TGTGCCAGCAGTCAACTAAGACAGGGAGGGAATGAGCAGTTCTTC
>.|few|TRBV5-1|TRBJ2-3
CASSFLGDSTDTQYF
TGCGCCAGCAGCTTTCTGGGGGATAGCACAGATACGCAGTATTTT
>.|.|TRBV12-3/TRBV12-4|TRBJ1-2
CASRKEWDRNYGYTF
TGTGCCAGCAGGAAAGAATGGGACCGGAACTATGGCTACACCTTC
>.|.|TRBV12-3/TRBV12-4|TRBJ1-2
CASSSAVGGYTF
TGTGCCAGCAGTTCGGCGGTGGGTGGCTACACCTTC
>.|.|TRBV29-1|TRBJ1-5
CSVGWGFNQPQHF
TGCAGCGTTGGGTGGGGGTTTAATCAGCCCCAGCATTTT
>.|medium-sized|TRBV10-3|TRBJ1-5
CAISEQWVRSNQPQHF
TGTGCCATCAGTGAGCAATGGGTACGGAGCAATCAGCCCCAGCATTTT
>TRBD2|.|TRBV4-2|TRBJ2-5
CASSQARGTSGEETQYF
TGTGCCAGCAGCCAGGCCCGGGGGACTAGCGGGGAAGAGACCCAGTACTTC
>.|.|TRBV10-3|TRBJ1-2
CAISEVRTAQPYTF
TGTGCCATCAGTGAGGTCAGGACAGCGCAGCCCTACACCTTC
>.|many|TRBV7-9|TRBJ1-3
CASSLSYSGNTIYF
TGTGCCAGCAGCTTATCTTACTCTGGAAACACCATATATTTT
>TRBD1|few|TRBV7-9|TRBJ2-5
CASSGQGQETQYF
TGTGCCAGCAGCGGACAGGGCCAAGAGACCCAGTACTTC
>.|.|TRBV6-2/TRBV6-3|TRBJ1-2
CASSGGPVDGYTF
TGTGCCAGCAGTGGCGGCCCCGTGGATGGCTACACCTTC
>.|.|TRBV27|TRBJ1-1
CASSLKPPGLNTEAFF
TGTGCCAGCAGTTTAAAACCCCCAGGGCTAAACACTGAAGCTTTCTTT